One and the same sample provided the 31 T cell receptor beta chains below, sequenced in a study of T cell repertoires in cytomegalovirus infection. Via MiXCR, TCRdb re-called the reads, giving one row per CDR3 protein. The sample lists a few hundred thousand distinct CDR3 sequences, almost 40% occurring once. These receptors have no known antigen. The sample consisted of cultured PBMCs, taken from culture after CMV antigen stimulation. These receptors were obtained from a human donor in good health (CMV status not recorded). Some clones in this sample may be carry-over from other donors' samples.

This clonotype appeared a few times. This chain uses TRBV6-1 with TRBJ1-2; perhaps TRBD1 as D (5 bases). The CDR3 covers 13 residues. Germline CDR1 MNHNS, CDR2 SASEGT. Trimming pared 6 bases from V and 4 bases from J, leaving 12 bases between. The CDR3 DNA is TGTGCCAGCAGATTTCCAGGGACCTATGGCTACACCTTC. It encodes CASRFPGTYGYTF.

The CDR3: CASSSPGTGMNTEAFF. CDR3 coding DNA: TGTGCCAGCAGTAGTCCCGGGACAGGGATGAACACTGAAGCTTTCTTT. The chain employs TRBV12-3 or TRBV12-4 and TRBJ1-1; 9 bases fit TRBD1. Trimming at V came to 5 bases and at J to 0 bases, leaving 7 bases not matched to a gene. CDR3 length: 16 residues.

The chain recombines TRBV11-2 with TRBJ2-6; D remains ambiguous. The CDR3 contains 17 residues. The V end lost 2 bases, the J end lost 0 bases, and 11 bases lay between the germline ends. Germline CDR1 is SGHAT and CDR2 is FQNNGV. The CDR3 loop reads CASSLYSPTSGANVLTF. Written as DNA, the CDR3 is TGTGCCAGCAGCTTATATTCGCCCACCTCTGGGGCCAACGTCCTGACTTTC.

The V gene is TRBV5-6, the J gene TRBJ1-4; D unclear. The CDR3 loop spans 17 amino acids. V was cut by 1 base and J by 4 bases, with 17 bases left in between. From germline, CDR1 is SGHDT and CDR2 YYEEEE. The CDR3 region is CASSLFGQVADNEKLFF. CDR3 coding DNA: TGTGCCAGCAGCTTGTTCGGGCAGGTTGCAGATAATGAAAAACTGTTTTTT.

The chain recombines TRBV18 with TRBJ2-5; weak D call: TRBD1 (7 bases). The CDR3 is 12 amino acids. The V and J ends lost 5 bases and 10 bases respectively, with 14 bases between them. Germline assignment: CDR1 KGHSH and CDR2 LQKENI. CDR3 protein: CASSSTGEDQYF. CDR3 coding DNA: TGTGCCAGCTCATCAACAGGGGAGGACCAGTACTTC. The variable domain in full, with the rest retrieved from reference TRBV18 and TRBJ2-5, is NAGVMQNPRHLVRRRGQEARLRCSPMKGHSHVYWYRQLPEEGLKFMVYLQKENIIDESGMPKERFSAEFPKEGPSILRIQQVVRGDSAAYFCASSSTGEDQYFGPGTRLLVL.

The chain recombines TRBV7-6 with TRBJ2-3, with D possibly being TRBD1 or TRBD2 (6 bases each). With 4 bases removed from V and 6 bases from J, the gap between germline ends came to 14 bases. CDR1 SGHVS and CDR2 FNYEAQ come from the germline V gene. This CDR3 has 14 amino acids. CDR3 protein: CASSSRQEGDTQYF. In DNA, the CDR3 is TGTGCCAGCAGCTCCAGACAGGAGGGGGATACGCAGTATTTT.

V and J are TRBV2 and TRBJ1-2; D gene uncertain. The CDR3 extends over 11 amino acids. V lost 7 bases and J 4 bases, leaving 7 bases between the germline ends. The germline gives CDR1 SNHLY, CDR2 FYNNEI. The CDR3 DNA reads as TGTGCCAGCATGTCAGGCTATGGCTACACCTTC. Its translation is CASMSGYGYTF.

This chain uses TRBV12-3 or TRBV12-4 with TRBJ2-1, with 10 bases matching TRBD2. The V and J ends lost 3 bases and 8 bases, in that order; junction bases with no gene match: 7. This CDR3 region has 15 residues. CDR3: CASSFQAGGTDEQFF. The CDR3 DNA sequence: TGTGCCAGCAGTTTTCAAGCGGGGGGGACCGATGAGCAGTTCTTC.

The chain joins TRBV6-6 to TRBJ1-1; no definite D call. Per germline, CDR1 MNHNY and CDR2 SVGAGI (reference sequence). Trimming removed 5 bases from V and 5 bases from J, with 15 bases in between. This CDR3 has 14 amino acids. CDR3 in amino acids: CASSVRNSRTEAFF. The DNA for the CDR3 is TGTGCCAGCAGTGTCCGTAACTCGCGGACTGAAGCTTTCTTT.

This clonotype was seen repeatedly, ten times or more. The chain links TRBV11-2 to TRBJ2-3, with 8 bases fitting TRBD2. Germline lookup yields CDR1 SGHAT and CDR2 FQNNGV. The J segment lost 0 bases and the V segment lost 5 bases, leaving 10 bases of the junction unmatched. The CDR3 contains 17 residues. CDR3 residues: CASSILGGGPSTDTQYF. Written as DNA, the CDR3 is TGTGCCAGCAGCATCCTGGGCGGGGGGCCAAGCACAGATACGCAGTATTTT. Supplemented by reference TRBV11-2 and TRBJ2-3, the full variable domain reads EAGVAQSPRYKIIEKRQSVAFWCNPISGHATLYWYQQILGQGPKLLIQFQNNGVVDDSQLPKDRFSAERLKGVDSTLKIQPAKLEDSAVYLCASSILGGGPSTDTQYFGPGTRLTVL.

This sequence joins TRBV7-9 and TRBJ1-2; no clear D. The CDR3 runs 15 residues. The V gene's germline CDR1 is SEHNR and CDR2 FQNEAQ (reference sequence). Deletions cut 4 bases from V and 5 bases from J, with 17 bases between. The CDR3 sequence: CASSYREGGAYGYTF. In DNA, the CDR3 is TGTGCCAGCAGCTACCGCGAGGGAGGTGCTTATGGCTACACCTTC.

This clonotype was found many times. The chain is built from TRBV7-6 and TRBJ1-1, with D possibly matching TRBD1 (6 bases). The CDR3 runs 17 residues. Per the germline V gene, CDR1 is SGHVS and CDR2 is FNYEAQ. V lost 1 base and J lost 5, with 20 bases in between. CDR3 region: CASSLDMAGGRRTEAFF. For the CDR3, the DNA is TGTGCCAGCAGCTTAGATATGGCCGGGGGGCGCAGGACTGAAGCTTTCTTT.

The J gene is TRBJ2-2, the V gene TRBV11-2; 7 bases are a match to TRBD1. Germline V gene data show CDR1 as SGHAT and CDR2 as FQNNGV. Losses at the gene ends were 1 base for V and 6 bases for J; bases not matched to a gene: 2. The CDR3 runs to 14 residues. CDR3 protein: CASSLVTGSGELFF. The CDR3 DNA is TGTGCCAGCAGCTTAGTGACAGGGTCCGGGGAGCTGTTTTTT.

The chain joins TRBV28 to TRBJ2-5; 7 bases line up with TRBD1. J lost 4 bases, V lost 2 bases, and 4 bases had no gene match. The CDR3 totals 14 residues. Germline CDR1 and CDR2: MDHEN and SYDVKM. The CDR3 sequence: CASSLDRVAETQYF. CDR3 sequence (DNA): TGTGCCAGCAGTTTAGACAGGGTAGCAGAGACCCAGTACTTC.

This clonotype was seen only a few times. This chain uses TRBV7-6 with TRBJ1-3; possible D gene TRBD1, 6 bases. The CDR3 length is 14 residues. Trimming took off 5 bases at V and 8 bases at J, with 16 bases between the two ends. Per the germline V gene, CDR1 is SGHVS and CDR2 is FNYEAQ. CDR3 residues: CASSPRQGRDTIYF. CDR3 DNA sequence: TGTGCCAGCAGCCCCAGGCAGGGGAGGGACACCATATATTTT.

V gene TRBV7-2 combines with J gene TRBJ2-5; D remains ambiguous. The CDR3 is 14 amino acids. CDR1 is SGHTA and CDR2 is FQGNSA in the germline V gene. V was cut by 2 bases and J by 0 bases, with 7 bases left in between. CDR3 nucleotides: TGTGCCAGCAGCTTACCACAATACCAAGAGACCCAGTACTTC. Translating gives CASSLPQYQETQYF. Based on the CDR3 plus reference TRBV7-2 and TRBJ2-5, the full variable domain is GAGVSQSPSNKVTEKGKDVELRCDPISGHTALYWYRQSLGQGLEFLIYFQGNSAPDKSGLPSDRFSAERTGGSVSTLTIQRTQQEDSAVYLCASSLPQYQETQYFGPGTRLLVL.

The chain recombines TRBV7-4 with TRBJ1-2; D not certain. Germline V gene sequence: CDR1 SGHVT, CDR2 SQSDAQ. V was trimmed by 7 bases and J by 5 bases, leaving 17 bases between them. The CDR3 is 14 amino acids. The CDR3 sequence is CASTDLMGRYGYTF. The CDR3 DNA follows: TGTGCCAGCACCGACCTTATGGGCAGATATGGCTACACCTTC.

The rearrangement uses TRBV11-2 and TRBJ2-1; tentative D call: TRBD2 (6 bases). The germline gives CDR1 SGHAT, CDR2 FQNNGV. Trimming removed 6 bases at V and 3 bases at J, with 24 bases between. This CDR3 comprises 18 residues. CDR3 sequence: CASSSEGLAGKLYNEQFF. For the CDR3, the DNA is TGTGCCAGCAGTTCCGAGGGTTTGGCGGGAAAACTCTACAATGAGCAGTTCTTC.

This clonotype was seen more than once but under ten times. This CDR3 reads CASSFYHGDNEQFF. CDR3 sequence (DNA): TGTGCCAGCAGCTTCTACCACGGGGACAATGAGCAGTTCTTC. J is TRBJ2-1 and V is TRBV7-6, with D perhaps matching TRBD2 (5 bases). In germline, CDR1 is SGHVS, CDR2 FNYEAQ. This CDR3 is built from 14 residues. Trimming removed 3 bases from V and 5 bases from J, with 11 bases in between.

This clonotype occurred a few times. This chain joins TRBV7-9 and TRBJ2-7; tentative D call: TRBD1 (6 bases). The length of the CDR3 is 13 residues. Germline assignment: CDR1 SEHNR and CDR2 FQNEAQ (reference sequence). V was shortened by 5 bases and J by 2 bases, with 10 bases between the two germline ends. Here the CDR3 reads CASSQWTAYEQYF. The CDR3 DNA reads as TGTGCCAGCAGCCAGTGGACAGCCTACGAGCAGTACTTC. Using reference TRBV7-9 and TRBJ2-7 for the parts outside the CDR3, the full variable domain is DTGVSQNPRHKITKRGQNVTFRCDPISEHNRLYWYRQTLGQGPEFLTYFQNEAQLEKSRLLSDRFSAERPKGSFSTLEIQRTEQGDSAMYLCASSQWTAYEQYFGPGTRLTVT.

V gene TRBV6-2 or TRBV6-3 combines with J gene TRBJ2-1, with D uncertain. The CDR3 loop spans 17 amino acids. From germline, CDR1 is MNHEY and CDR2 SVGEGT. V shed 6 bases and J shed 0 bases, with 18 bases lying between them. Written as DNA, the CDR3 is TGTGCCAGCAGCCCCATCCCTATCAGAGCCTCCTACAATGAGCAGTTCTTC. Translating it yields CASSPIPIRASYNEQFF.

This clonotype was detected only a few times. This chain's CDR3 is CAISGSTERETSYNEQFF. CDR3 bases: TGTGCCATCAGTGGATCAACCGAGCGGGAGACCTCCTACAATGAGCAGTTCTTC. This chain links TRBV10-3 with TRBJ2-1, with 8 nucleotides matching TRBD2. Germline V gene data show CDR1 as ENHRY and CDR2 as SYGVKD. CDR3 length: 18 residues. V was clipped by 4 bases and J by 0 bases; unmatched bases: 11.

V usage is TRBV12-3 or TRBV12-4 and J usage is TRBJ2-7, with no clear D. V dropped 7 bases and J dropped 3 bases, with 16 bases sitting between them. The CDR3 extends over 14 amino acids. The CDR3 coding sequence is TGTGCCAGCACCTCCTCTGTCACCCGCTACGAGCAGTACTTC. Translating it yields CASTSSVTRYEQYF.

The genes are TRBV6-2 or TRBV6-3 and TRBJ2-1; 8 nucleotides align to TRBD2. The V gene end was trimmed by 5 bases and the J gene end by 0 bases; junction bases not matched to a gene: 6. The germline CDR1 and CDR2 sequences are MNHEY and SVGEGT. The CDR3 runs 16 residues. The CDR3 nucleotides are TGTGCCAGCAGTACCCTACTAGCGGCCTCCTACAATGAGCAGTTCTTC. It translates to CASSTLLAASYNEQFF.

This clonotype came up a few times. This chain joins TRBV7-8 and TRBJ1-2; 7 bases agree with TRBD1. Germline trimming cut 4 bases from V and 2 bases from J; bases unmatched to any gene: 13. From germline, CDR1 is SGHVS and CDR2 FQNEAQ. The CDR3 runs 17 residues. The CDR3 sequence is CASSSRQGTVWNYGYTF. CDR3 in DNA: TGTGCCAGCAGCTCGAGACAGGGTACAGTGTGGAACTATGGCTACACCTTC.

This rearrangement joins TRBV5-1 to TRBJ2-1; 10 nucleotides agree with TRBD2. The CDR3 is made up of 16 amino acids. Per the germline V gene, CDR1 is SGHRS and CDR2 is YFSETQ. V was clipped by 4 bases and J by 3 bases; unmatched bases: 7. In DNA form, the CDR3 reads TGCGCCAGCAGCGACTGGCGGACTAGCGGCTACAATGAGCAGTTCTTC. It is translated as CASSDWRTSGYNEQFF.

This clonotype has just a few counts. The V call is TRBV10-1, the J call TRBJ2-3; no definite D call. V lost 2 bases, J lost 4 bases, and 13 bases lay in between. The CDR3 is 15 residues long. The V gene's germline CDR1 is WNHNN and CDR2 SYGVQD (reference sequence). Here the CDR3 DNA reads TGCGCCAGCAGTGAGAGGAAGGTGGCTTCAGATACGCAGTATTTT. Protein sequence: CASSERKVASDTQYF.

The V gene is TRBV15, the J gene TRBJ2-1; D uncertain. V dropped 3 bases and J dropped 3 bases, with 9 bases sitting between them. Germline V gene lookup returns CDR1 LNHNV and CDR2 YYDKDF (reference sequence). CDR3 size: 14 residues. The CDR3 sequence is CATSSRQLYNEQFF. CDR3 bases: TGTGCCACCAGCAGCCGTCAGCTCTACAATGAGCAGTTCTTC.

In this sample, this clonotype turned up many times. The chain has TRBV7-6 and TRBJ1-1, with 9 nucleotides matching TRBD1. This CDR3 is built from 15 residues. J gave up 6 bases and V 4 bases, and 9 bases lay outside the gene matches. In germline, CDR1 is SGHVS, CDR2 FNYEAQ. CDR3 nucleotide sequence: TGTGCCAGCAGCTCTTACAGGGGGCGGAGGGCTGAAGCTTTCTTT. Translation gives CASSSYRGRRAEAFF.

This chain links TRBV12-3 or TRBV12-4 with TRBJ1-1, with D possibly matching TRBD1 (5 bases). The CDR3 covers 14 residues. Deletions cut 2 bases from V and 2 bases from J, with 9 bases between. The DNA for the CDR3 is TGTGCCAGCAGTTTATGGGGGGAAAACACTGAAGCTTTCTTT. Translated: CASSLWGENTEAFF.

In this sample, this clonotype turned up many times. The chain employs TRBV7-2 and TRBJ1-5; D not resolved. The CDR3 is 15 amino acids. V lost 1 base and J lost 3, with 10 bases in between. Germline V gene data show CDR1 as SGHTA and CDR2 as FQGNSA. The CDR3 sequence: CASSLVAQVNQPQHF. CDR3 DNA sequence: TGTGCCAGCAGCTTAGTGGCCCAGGTCAATCAGCCCCAGCATTTT.